What follows are 18 T cell receptor beta chains derived from one specimen sequenced in a study of identical twins. TCRdb passed the 5' RACE reads through MiXCR, listing each CDR3 protein once. The table shows roughly 240,000 distinct CDR3 sequences, with about 7% occurring only once. This same sample was also taken into another study, of yellow fever vaccine responses in identical twins.

The sample comprised memory (CD45RO+) T cells sorted from blood. The receptors come from a woman aged 18-29 years in good health.

The V and J genes are TRBV6-6 and TRBJ2-7; 8 bases are a match to TRBD2. After removal of 6 bases from V and 4 bases from J, the junction contained 5 bases not matched to a gene. The length of the CDR3 is 13 residues. Germline assignment: CDR1 MNHNY and CDR2 SVGAGI (reference sequence). CDR3 in DNA: TGTGCCAGCAGGAGTAGCGGGGCATACGAGCAGTACTTC. Translation gives CASRSSGAYEQYF.

There are a few counts of this clonotype. The V and J genes are TRBV13 and TRBJ2-7, with D possibly being TRBD1 or TRBD2 (5 bases each). Germline CDR1 reads PRHDT; CDR2 reads FYEKMQ (reference sequence). V was cut by 4 bases and J by 4 bases, with 20 bases left in between. The CDR3 loop spans 16 amino acids. CDR3 loop: CASSSKGTDPGYEQYF. In DNA form, the CDR3 reads TGTGCCAGCAGCTCAAAAGGGACGGACCCTGGGTACGAGCAGTACTTC.

This clonotype occurred once. No conserved phenylalanine or tryptophan is present at the end of the CDR3, so a read error is the likely explanation. This chain uses TRBV3-1 with TRBJ2-1, with D tentatively TRBD2 (5 bases). This CDR3 spans 13 amino acids. Germline CDR1 and CDR2: LGHDT and YNNKEL (reference sequence). V was clipped by 1 base and J by 7 bases, with 8 bases between them. This CDR3 is CASSQVGENEQFY. The DNA for the CDR3 is TGTGCCAGCAGCCAAGTTGGGGAGAATGAGCAGTTCTAC.

This clonotype was found a few times. Compared with germline, one end of the junction differs, possibly owing to a read error. The chain joins TRBV24-1 to TRBJ2-2; D gene unclear. Germline V gene lookup returns CDR1 KGHDR and CDR2 SFDVKD. CDR3 length: 12 amino acids. In DNA, the CDR3 is TGTGCCACCAGTGATTTCCCCGGCGAGCTGTTTTTT. Amino acid sequence: CATSDFPGELFF.

This clonotype was detected only a few times. This chain connects TRBV19 to TRBJ2-2; TRBD2 agrees at 8 bases. This CDR3 is built from 15 residues. CDR1 and CDR2 from the germline V gene are LNHDA and SQIVND (reference sequence). Trimming cost V 3 bases and J 7 bases; bases outside gene matches: 7. The CDR3 here is CASSMGAGVLGELFF. CDR3 bases: TGTGCCAGTAGTATGGGAGCGGGAGTACTCGGGGAGCTGTTTTTT.

This clonotype turned up a few times. This chain connects TRBV2 to TRBJ1-2, with 9 bases identical to TRBD1. Germline V gene sequence: CDR1 SNHLY, CDR2 FYNNEI. The V gene end was trimmed by 7 bases and the J gene end by 4 bases; junction bases not matched to a gene: 7. The CDR3 spans 14 residues. The CDR3 coding sequence is TGTGCCAGCACCAATGGACAGGGGCCCTATGGCTACACCTTC. Residues: CASTNGQGPYGYTF. Drawing the rest from reference TRBV2 and TRBJ1-2, the complete variable domain is EPEVTQTPSHQVTQMGQEVILRCVPISNHLYFYWYRQILGQKVEFLVSFYNNEISEKSEIFDDQFSVERPDGSNFTLKIRSTKLEDSAMYFCASTNGQGPYGYTFGSGTRLTVV.

J is TRBJ2-5 and V is TRBV6-1, with D hard to call. Germline-derived CDR1 and CDR2 are MNHNS and SASEGT. This CDR3 spans 11 amino acids. Deletions cut 7 bases from V and 3 bases from J, with 6 bases between. CDR3 DNA sequence: TGTGCCAGCACCCAAAAAGAGACCCAGTACTTC. Translated: CASTQKETQYF.

This clonotype was observed a handful of times. The V call is TRBV24-1, the J call TRBJ2-1, with 12 nucleotides matching TRBD2. Germline lookup yields CDR1 KGHDR and CDR2 SFDVKD. This CDR3 comprises 17 residues. V lost 4 bases to trimming and J lost 6 bases; unmatched junction nucleotides: 9. CDR3 region: CATSDSTSGRRVNEQFF. DNA for the CDR3: TGTGCCACCAGTGACTCAACTAGCGGGAGGCGGGTCAATGAGCAGTTCTTC.

This clonotype was observed a handful of times. The V gene is TRBV5-1, the J gene TRBJ2-1, with 13 bases identical to TRBD2. J gave up 6 bases and V 4 bases, and 7 bases lay outside the gene matches. Germline CDR1 SGHRS, CDR2 YFSETQ. There are 16 residues in the CDR3. The CDR3 DNA is TGCGCCAGCAGCCGGTCGACTAGCGGGGGGTCCAATGAGCAGTTCTTC. Protein sequence: CASSRSTSGGSNEQFF.

The chain combines TRBV7-9 with TRBJ2-3, with D possibly TRBD2 on 5 matching bases. Trimming left V 5 bases short and J 2 bases short, with 11 bases between. The CDR3 has 14 amino acids. Germline CDR1 reads SEHNR; CDR2 reads FQNEAQ (reference sequence). The CDR3 bases are TGTGCCAGCAGCCCGCGGACTGTCACAGATACGCAGTATTTT. This sequence encodes CASSPRTVTDTQYF.

This clonotype was seen a handful of times. The chain employs TRBV6-1 and TRBJ2-2; 9 bases are shared with TRBD1. The CDR3 consists of 16 residues. Germline V gene lookup returns CDR1 MNHNS and CDR2 SASEGT. After removal of 8 bases from V and 8 bases from J, the junction contained 15 bases not matched to a gene. The CDR3 sequence: CASDRPSQGARGELFF. The CDR3 coding sequence is TGTGCCAGCGATCGGCCATCACAGGGGGCGAGGGGGGAGCTGTTTTTT.

The J gene is TRBJ1-6, the V gene TRBV4-2; D possibly corresponds to TRBD1 (5 bases). The CDR3 is 13 amino acids. Trimming left V 5 bases short and J 12 bases short, with 14 bases between. Germline loops: CDR1 LGHNA, CDR2 YNFKEQ. Here the CDR3 DNA reads TGTGCCAGCAGCTTACAGGAAAAAGGACCCCTCCACTTT. The encoded protein is CASSLQEKGPLHF.

This clonotype was seen repeatedly, ten times or more. The CDR3 protein is CASSPIRTSSYEQYF. In DNA form, the CDR3 reads TGTGCCAGCAGTCCGATTCGGACTAGCTCCTACGAGCAGTACTTC. This rearrangement joins TRBV27 to TRBJ2-7; 7 bases agree with TRBD2. The V gene's germline CDR1 is MNHEY and CDR2 SMNVEV (reference sequence). The CDR3 extends over 15 amino acids. V was clipped by 5 bases and J by 0 bases; unmatched bases: 7.

The chain employs TRBV5-1 and TRBJ2-6; D ambiguous. Trimming cost V 0 bases and J 2 bases, with 9 bases left between them. The CDR3 length is 16 residues. Germline CDR1 reads SGHRS; CDR2 reads YFSETQ. The CDR3 reads CASSLEGIAGANVLTF. The CDR3 coding sequence is TGCGCCAGCAGCTTGGAAGGGATCGCTGGGGCCAACGTCCTGACTTTC. Full variable domain (rest looked up from reference TRBV5-1 and TRBJ2-6): KAGVTQTPRYLIKTRGQQVTLSCSPISGHRSVSWYQQTPGQGLQFLFEYFSETQRNKGNFPGRFSGRQFSNSRSEMNVSTLELGDSALYLCASSLEGIAGANVLTFGAGSRLTVL.

There are a few counts of this clonotype. The chain has TRBV9 and TRBJ2-1; no clear D. Germline V gene sequence: CDR1 SGDLS, CDR2 YYNGEE. The CDR3 runs to 17 residues. Trimming pared 3 bases from V and 2 bases from J, leaving 18 bases between. This chain's CDR3 is CASSARAATLTYNEQFF. The DNA for the CDR3 is TGTGCCAGCAGCGCAAGGGCGGCGACACTTACCTACAATGAGCAGTTCTTC.

This clonotype was seen a handful of times. This chain links TRBV20-1 with TRBJ2-5; no clear D gene. The length of the CDR3 is 11 residues. CDR1 DFQATT and CDR2 SNEGSKA come from the germline V gene (reference sequence). Between the trimmed V and J ends, which lost 2 bases and 3 bases, there was a span of 4 bases. The CDR3 bases are TGCAGTGCTAGAAAGAAAGAGACCCAGTACTTC. Amino acids: CSARKKETQYF.

This clonotype occurred a few times. This sequence joins TRBV15 and TRBJ2-3; 7 positions agree with TRBD1. Germline CDR1 reads LNHNV; CDR2 reads YYDKDF (reference sequence). The CDR3 has 15 residues. J gave up 4 bases and V 0 bases, and 4 bases lay outside the gene matches. The CDR3 nucleotides read TGTGCCACCAGCAGAGATCGACAGGGCGCAGATACGCAGTATTTT. It is translated as CATSRDRQGADTQYF.

This clonotype was recorded at least ten times. This chain connects TRBV4-2 to TRBJ2-1, with no clear D. V gave up 0 bases and J gave up 5 bases, with 17 bases separating them. The CDR3 totals 17 residues. Per the germline V gene, CDR1 is LGHNA and CDR2 is YNFKEQ. CDR3 sequence: CASSQDLLSGPHNEQFF. The DNA for the CDR3 is TGTGCCAGCAGCCAAGATCTGCTCTCCGGGCCACACAATGAGCAGTTCTTC.